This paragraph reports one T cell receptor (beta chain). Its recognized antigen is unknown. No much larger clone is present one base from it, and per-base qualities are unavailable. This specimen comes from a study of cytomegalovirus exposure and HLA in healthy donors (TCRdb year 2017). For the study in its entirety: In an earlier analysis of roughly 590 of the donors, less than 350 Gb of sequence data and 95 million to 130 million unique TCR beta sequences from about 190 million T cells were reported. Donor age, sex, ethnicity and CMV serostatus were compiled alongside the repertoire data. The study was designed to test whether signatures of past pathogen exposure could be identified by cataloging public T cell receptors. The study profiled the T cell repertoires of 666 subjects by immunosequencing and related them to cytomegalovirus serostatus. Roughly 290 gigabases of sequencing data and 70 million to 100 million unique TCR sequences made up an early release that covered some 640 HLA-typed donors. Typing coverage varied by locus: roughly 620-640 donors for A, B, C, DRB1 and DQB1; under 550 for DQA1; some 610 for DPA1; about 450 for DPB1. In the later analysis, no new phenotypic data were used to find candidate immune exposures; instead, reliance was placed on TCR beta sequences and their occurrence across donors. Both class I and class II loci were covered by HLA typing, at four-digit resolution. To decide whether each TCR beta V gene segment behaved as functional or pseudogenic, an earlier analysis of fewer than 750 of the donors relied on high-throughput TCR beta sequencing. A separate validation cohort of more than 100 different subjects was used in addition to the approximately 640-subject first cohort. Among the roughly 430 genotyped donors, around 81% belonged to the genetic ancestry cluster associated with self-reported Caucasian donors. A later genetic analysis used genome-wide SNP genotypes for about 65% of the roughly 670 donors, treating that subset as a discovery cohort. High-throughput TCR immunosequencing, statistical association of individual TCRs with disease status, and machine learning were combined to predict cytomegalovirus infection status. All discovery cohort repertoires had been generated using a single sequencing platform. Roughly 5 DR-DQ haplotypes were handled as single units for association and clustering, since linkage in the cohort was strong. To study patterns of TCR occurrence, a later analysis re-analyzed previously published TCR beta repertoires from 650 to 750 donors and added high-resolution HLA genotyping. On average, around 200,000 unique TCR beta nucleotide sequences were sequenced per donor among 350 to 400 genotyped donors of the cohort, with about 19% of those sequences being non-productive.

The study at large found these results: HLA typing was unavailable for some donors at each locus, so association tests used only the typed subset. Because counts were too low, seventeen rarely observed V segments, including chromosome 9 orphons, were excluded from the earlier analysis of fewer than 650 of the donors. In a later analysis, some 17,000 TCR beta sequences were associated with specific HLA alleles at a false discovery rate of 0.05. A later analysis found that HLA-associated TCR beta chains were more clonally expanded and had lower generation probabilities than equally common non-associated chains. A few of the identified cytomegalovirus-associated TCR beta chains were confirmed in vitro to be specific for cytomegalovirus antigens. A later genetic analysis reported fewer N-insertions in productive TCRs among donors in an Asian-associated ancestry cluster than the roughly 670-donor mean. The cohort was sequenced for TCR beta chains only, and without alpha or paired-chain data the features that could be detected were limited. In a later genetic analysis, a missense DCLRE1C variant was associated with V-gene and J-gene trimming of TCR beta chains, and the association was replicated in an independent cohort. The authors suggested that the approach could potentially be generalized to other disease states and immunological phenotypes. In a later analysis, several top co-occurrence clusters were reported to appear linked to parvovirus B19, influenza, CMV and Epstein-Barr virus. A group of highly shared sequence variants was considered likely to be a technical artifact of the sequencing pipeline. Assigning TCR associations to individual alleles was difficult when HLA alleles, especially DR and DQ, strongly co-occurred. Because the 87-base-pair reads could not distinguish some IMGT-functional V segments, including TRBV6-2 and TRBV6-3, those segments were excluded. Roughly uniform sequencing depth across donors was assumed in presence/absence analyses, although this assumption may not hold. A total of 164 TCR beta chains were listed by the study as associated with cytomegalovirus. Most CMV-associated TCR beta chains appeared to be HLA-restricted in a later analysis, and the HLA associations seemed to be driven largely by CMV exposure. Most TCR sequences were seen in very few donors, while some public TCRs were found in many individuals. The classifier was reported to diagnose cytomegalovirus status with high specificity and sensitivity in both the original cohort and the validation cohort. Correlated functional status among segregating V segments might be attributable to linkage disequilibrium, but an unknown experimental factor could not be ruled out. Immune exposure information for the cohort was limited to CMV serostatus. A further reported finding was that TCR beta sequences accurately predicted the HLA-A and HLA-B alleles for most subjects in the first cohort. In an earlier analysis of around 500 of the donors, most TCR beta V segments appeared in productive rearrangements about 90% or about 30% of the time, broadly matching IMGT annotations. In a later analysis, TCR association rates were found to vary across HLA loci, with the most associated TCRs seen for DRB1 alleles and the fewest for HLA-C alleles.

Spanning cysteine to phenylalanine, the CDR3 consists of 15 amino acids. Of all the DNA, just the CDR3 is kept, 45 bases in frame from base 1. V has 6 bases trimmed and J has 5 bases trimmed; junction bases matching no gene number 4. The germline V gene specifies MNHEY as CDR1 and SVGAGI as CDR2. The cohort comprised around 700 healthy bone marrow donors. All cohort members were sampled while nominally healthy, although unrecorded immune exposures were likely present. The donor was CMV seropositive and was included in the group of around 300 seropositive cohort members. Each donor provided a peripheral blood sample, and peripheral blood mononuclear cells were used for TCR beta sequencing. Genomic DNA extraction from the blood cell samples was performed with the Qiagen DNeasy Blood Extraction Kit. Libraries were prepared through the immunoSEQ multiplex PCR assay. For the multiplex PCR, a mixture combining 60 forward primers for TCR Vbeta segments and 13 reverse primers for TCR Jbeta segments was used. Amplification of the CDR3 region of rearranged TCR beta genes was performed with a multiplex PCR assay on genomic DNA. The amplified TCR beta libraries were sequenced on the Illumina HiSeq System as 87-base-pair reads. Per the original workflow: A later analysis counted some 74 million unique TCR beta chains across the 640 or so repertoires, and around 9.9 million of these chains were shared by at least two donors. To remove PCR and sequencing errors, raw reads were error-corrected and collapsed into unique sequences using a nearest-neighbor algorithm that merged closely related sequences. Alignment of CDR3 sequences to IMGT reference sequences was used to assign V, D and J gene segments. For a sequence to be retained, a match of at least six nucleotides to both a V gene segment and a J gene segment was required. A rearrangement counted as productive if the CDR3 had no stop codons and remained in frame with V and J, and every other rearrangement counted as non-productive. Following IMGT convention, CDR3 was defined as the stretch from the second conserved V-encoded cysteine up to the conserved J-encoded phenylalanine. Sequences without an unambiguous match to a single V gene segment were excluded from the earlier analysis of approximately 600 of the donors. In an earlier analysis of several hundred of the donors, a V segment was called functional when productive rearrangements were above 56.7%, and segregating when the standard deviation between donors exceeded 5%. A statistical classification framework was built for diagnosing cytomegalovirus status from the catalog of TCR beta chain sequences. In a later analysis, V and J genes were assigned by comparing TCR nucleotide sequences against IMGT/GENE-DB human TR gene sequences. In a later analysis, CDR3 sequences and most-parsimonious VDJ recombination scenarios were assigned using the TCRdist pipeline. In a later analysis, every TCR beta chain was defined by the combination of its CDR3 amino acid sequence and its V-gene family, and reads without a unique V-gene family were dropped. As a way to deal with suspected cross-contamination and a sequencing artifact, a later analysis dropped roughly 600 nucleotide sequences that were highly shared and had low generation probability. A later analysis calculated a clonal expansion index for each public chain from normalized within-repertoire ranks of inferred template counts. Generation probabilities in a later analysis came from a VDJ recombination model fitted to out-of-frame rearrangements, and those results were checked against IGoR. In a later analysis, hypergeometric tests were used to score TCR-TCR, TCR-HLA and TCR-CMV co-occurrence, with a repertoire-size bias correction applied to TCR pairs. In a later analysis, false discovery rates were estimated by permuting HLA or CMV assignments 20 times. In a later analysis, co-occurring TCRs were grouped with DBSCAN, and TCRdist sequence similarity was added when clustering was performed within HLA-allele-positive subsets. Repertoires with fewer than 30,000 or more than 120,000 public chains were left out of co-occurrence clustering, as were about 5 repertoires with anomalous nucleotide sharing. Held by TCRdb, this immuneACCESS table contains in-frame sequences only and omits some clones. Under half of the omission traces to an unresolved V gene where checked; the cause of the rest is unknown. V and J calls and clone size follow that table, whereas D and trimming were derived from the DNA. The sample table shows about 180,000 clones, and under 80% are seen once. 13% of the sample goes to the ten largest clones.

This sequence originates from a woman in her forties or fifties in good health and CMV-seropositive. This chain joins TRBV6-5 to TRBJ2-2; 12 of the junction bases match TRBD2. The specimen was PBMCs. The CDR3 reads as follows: CASSLGTSGTGELFF. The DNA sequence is TGTGCCAGCAGCCTTGGGACTAGCGGGACCGGGGAGCTGTTTTTT.